This TCR beta chain was captured in a study of blood T cell repertoires in COVID-19. At the level of the study: The samples span acute and convalescent COVID-19 from the United States, Italy and Spain. PBMCs, B-cell-depleted T cells, or T cells were the source of the cDNA or gDNA that made up the material.

Authors' data handling: Using reference gene primer amplification, nucleated cell counts were estimated. Profiling relied on immunoSEQ multiplex PCR, and the TCRdb table lists in-frame clones only, not all of them. V, J and clone size were drawn from that table, and D and trimming were deduced from the DNA. This sample has approximately 230,000 clones, with about 86% found just once. Germline V gives CDR1 SGHNT, CDR2 YENEEA. There are 16 residues in the CDR3. V trimming: 5 bases; J trimming: 4 bases; junction bases outside the gene matches: 8. The chain combines TRBV11-3 with TRBJ2-2; 9 bases map to TRBD1. The clonotype comes from an elderly man with acute or convalescent COVID-19. The sequencing sample was made of peripheral blood. CDR3 sequence (DNA): TGTGCCAGCAGCCCAGGACAGGGGAGGGGCACCGGGGAGCTGTTTTTT. It translates to CASSPGQGRGTGELFF.